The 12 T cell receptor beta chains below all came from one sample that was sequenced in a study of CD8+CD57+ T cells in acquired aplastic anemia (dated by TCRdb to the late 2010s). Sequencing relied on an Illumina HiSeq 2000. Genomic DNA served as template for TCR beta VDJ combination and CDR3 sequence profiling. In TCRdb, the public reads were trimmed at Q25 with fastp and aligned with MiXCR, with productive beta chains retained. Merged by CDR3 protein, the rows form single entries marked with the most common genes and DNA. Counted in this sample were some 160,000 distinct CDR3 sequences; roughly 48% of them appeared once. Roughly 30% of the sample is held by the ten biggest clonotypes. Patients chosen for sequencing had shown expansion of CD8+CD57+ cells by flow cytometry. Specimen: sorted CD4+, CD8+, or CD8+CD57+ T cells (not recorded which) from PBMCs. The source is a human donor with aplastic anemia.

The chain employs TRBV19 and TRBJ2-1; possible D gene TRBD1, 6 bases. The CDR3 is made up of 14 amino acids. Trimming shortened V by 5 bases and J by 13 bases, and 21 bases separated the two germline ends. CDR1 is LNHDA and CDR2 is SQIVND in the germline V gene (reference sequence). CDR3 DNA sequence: TGTGCCAGTAGTGCCACCGGGACAAAAAGGGCCCAGTTCTTC. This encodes CASSATGTKRAQFF.

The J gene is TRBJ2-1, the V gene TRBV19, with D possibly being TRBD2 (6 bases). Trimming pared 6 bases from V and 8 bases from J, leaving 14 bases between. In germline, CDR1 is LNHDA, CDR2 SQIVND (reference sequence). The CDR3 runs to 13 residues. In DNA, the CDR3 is TGTGCCAGTAGCAGCGGGCGAATCCATGAGCAGTTCTTC. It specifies CASSSGRIHEQFF.

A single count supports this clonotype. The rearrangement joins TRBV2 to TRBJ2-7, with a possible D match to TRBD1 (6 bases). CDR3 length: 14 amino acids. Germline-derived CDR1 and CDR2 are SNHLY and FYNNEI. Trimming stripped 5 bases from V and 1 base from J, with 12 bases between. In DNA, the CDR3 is TGTGCCAGCAGTCGACAGGCTAATTCCTACGAGCAGTACTTC. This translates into CASSRQANSYEQYF.

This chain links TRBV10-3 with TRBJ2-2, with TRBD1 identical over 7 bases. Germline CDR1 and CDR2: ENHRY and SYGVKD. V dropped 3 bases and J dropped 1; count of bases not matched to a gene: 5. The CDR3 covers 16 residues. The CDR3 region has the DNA TGTGCCATCAGTGAACGGGGACAGAAGAACACCGGGGAGCTGTTTTTT. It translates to CAISERGQKNTGELFF.

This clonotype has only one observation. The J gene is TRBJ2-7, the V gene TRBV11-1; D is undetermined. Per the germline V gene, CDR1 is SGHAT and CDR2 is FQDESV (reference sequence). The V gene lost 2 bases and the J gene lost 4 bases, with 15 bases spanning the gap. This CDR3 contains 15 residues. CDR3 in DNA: TGTGCCAGCAGCTTATATCCAGGTCCGACGTACGAGCAGTACTTC. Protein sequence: CASSLYPGPTYEQYF.

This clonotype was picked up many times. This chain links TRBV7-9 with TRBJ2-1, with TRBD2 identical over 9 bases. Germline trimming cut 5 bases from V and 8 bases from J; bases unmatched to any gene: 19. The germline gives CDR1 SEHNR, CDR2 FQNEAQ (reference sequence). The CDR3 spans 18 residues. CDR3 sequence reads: CASSPRGGLAPKDHEQFF. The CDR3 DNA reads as TGTGCCAGCAGCCCCCGGGGGGGACTAGCTCCTAAGGACCATGAGCAGTTCTTC. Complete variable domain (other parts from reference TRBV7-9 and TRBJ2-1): DTGVSQNPRHKITKRGQNVTFRCDPISEHNRLYWYRQTLGQGPEFLTYFQNEAQLEKSRLLSDRFSAERPKGSFSTLEIQRTEQGDSAMYLCASSPRGGLAPKDHEQFFGPGTRLTVL.

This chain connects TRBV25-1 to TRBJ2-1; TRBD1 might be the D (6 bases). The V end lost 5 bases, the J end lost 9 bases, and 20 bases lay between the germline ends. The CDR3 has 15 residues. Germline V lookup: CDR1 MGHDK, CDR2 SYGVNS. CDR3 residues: CASSYRSLGAGEQFF. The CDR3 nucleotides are TGTGCCAGCAGTTATAGGTCGTTGGGGGCCGGTGAGCAGTTCTTC.

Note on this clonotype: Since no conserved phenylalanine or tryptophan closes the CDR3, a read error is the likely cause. The CDR3 loop is CAISDPRTPGVGYTS. Written as DNA, the CDR3 is TGTGCCATCAGTGACCCGAGAACCCCAGGGGTTGGCTACACCTCC. The chain links TRBV10-3 to TRBJ1-2; D is possibly TRBD1 (6 bases). The germline V gene encodes CDR1 ENHRY and CDR2 SYGVKD. The CDR3 consists of 15 residues. The V end was cut by 3 bases, the J end by 7 bases, with 18 bases between.

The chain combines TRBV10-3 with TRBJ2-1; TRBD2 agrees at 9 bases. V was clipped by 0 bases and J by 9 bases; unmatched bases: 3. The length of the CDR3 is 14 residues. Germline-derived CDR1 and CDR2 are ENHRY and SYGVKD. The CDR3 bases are TGTGCCATCAGTGAGTCGAGGCGGGAGGGTGAGCAGTTCTTC. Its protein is CAISESRREGEQFF.

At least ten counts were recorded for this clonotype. The CDR3 DNA is TGTGCCAGCAGTCTGGACAGGCAGTCATCGAACACTGAAGCTTTCTTT. Encoded protein: CASSLDRQSSNTEAFF. J is TRBJ1-1 and V is TRBV25-1; 7 nucleotides match TRBD1. Germline V gene sequence: CDR1 MGHDK, CDR2 SYGVNS. CDR3 length equals 16 residues. The V and J ends lost 5 bases and 1 base, in that order; junction bases with no gene match: 10.

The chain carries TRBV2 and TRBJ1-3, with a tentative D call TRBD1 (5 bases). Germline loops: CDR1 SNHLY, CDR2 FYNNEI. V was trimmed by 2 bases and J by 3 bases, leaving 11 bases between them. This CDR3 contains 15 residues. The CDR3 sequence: CASSEFRARGNTIYF. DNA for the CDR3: TGTGCCAGCAGTGAATTCAGGGCTCGTGGAAACACCATATATTTT.

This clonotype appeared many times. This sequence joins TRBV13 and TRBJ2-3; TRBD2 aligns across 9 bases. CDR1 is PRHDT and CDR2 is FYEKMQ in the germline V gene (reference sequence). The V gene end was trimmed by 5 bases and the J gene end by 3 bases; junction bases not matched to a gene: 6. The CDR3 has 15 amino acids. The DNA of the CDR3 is TGTGCCAGCAGCCCCACGACTAGCGGTACAGATACGCAGTATTTT. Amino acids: CASSPTTSGTDTQYF.